One and the same sample provided the 11 T cell receptor beta chains below, sequenced in a study of blood T cell repertoires in COVID-19. Clones were sequenced by immunoSEQ multiplex PCR, and TCRdb holds only the in-frame ones, with some missing. The sample contains about 73,000 clones, approximately 80% of which appear only once. Sequenced sample: peripheral blood. These receptors were collected from an older man with COVID-19, enrolled during active disease.

The chain joins TRBV4-3 to TRBJ1-5, with D possibly being TRBD1 (6 bases). V shed 0 bases and J shed 7 bases, with 13 bases lying between them. There are 15 residues in the CDR3. CDR1 is LGHNA, CDR2 YSLEER, per germline. In nucleotides, the CDR3 is TGCGCCAGCAGCCAAGATTTGGGGGGGGCGCAGCCCCAGCATTTT. This sequence encodes CASSQDLGGAQPQHF.

The gene calls are TRBV28 and TRBJ1-2; D is unclear. Per germline, CDR1 MDHEN and CDR2 SYDVKM. This CDR3 is built from 12 residues. V lost 2 bases to trimming and J lost 4 bases, with 5 bases between them. The CDR3 bases are TGTGCCAGCAGTTTAACAGTCTATGGCTACACCTTC. The encoded protein is CASSLTVYGYTF.

The sample holds a few counts of this clone. This rearrangement joins TRBV7-2 to TRBJ1-2; D gene unclear. CDR3 length: 14 residues. V dropped 5 bases and J dropped 6 bases, with 16 bases sitting between them. The V gene's germline CDR1 is SGHTA and CDR2 FQGNSA. CDR3 residues: CASSRIQSTDGYTF. CDR3 nucleotide sequence: TGTGCCAGCAGCCGGATACAGAGTACGGATGGCTACACCTTC.

J is TRBJ2-7 and V is TRBV4-3, with TRBD2 matching over 9 bases. The CDR3 extends over 15 amino acids. V trimming: 8 bases; J trimming: 3 bases; junction bases outside the gene matches: 11. CDR1 is LGHNA, CDR2 YSLEER, per germline. The CDR3 spells CASALSRLADYEQYF. For the CDR3, the DNA is TGCGCCAGCGCCCTTAGTCGACTAGCGGACTACGAGCAGTACTTC.

With regard to this clone: Other DNA sequences of this sample code for an identical CDR3. J is TRBJ2-1 and V is TRBV7-3; 7 bases agree with TRBD2. The CDR3 totals 13 residues. The germline CDR1 and CDR2 sequences are SGHTA and FQGTGA. V trimming: 8 bases; J trimming: 5 bases; junction bases outside the gene matches: 6. This chain's CDR3 is CASQASGNNEQFF. The CDR3 DNA reads TGTGCCAGCCAGGCTAGCGGAAACAATGAGCAGTTCTTC.

The J gene is TRBJ1-2, the V gene TRBV5-5; 7 bases line up with TRBD1. Unmatched junction bases numbered 9, after V lost 0 bases and J lost 7 bases. The CDR3 covers 15 residues. Germline V lookup: CDR1 SGHKS, CDR2 YYEKEE (reference sequence). CDR3 sequence (DNA): TGTGCCAGCAGCTTGGAATTTGAGGGGGCGAGTGGCTACACCTTC. Translation gives CASSLEFEGASGYTF.

The chain is built from TRBV19 and TRBJ2-1; 8 bases are shared with TRBD2. V dropped 5 bases and J dropped 0; count of bases not matched to a gene: 6. The CDR3 extends over 16 amino acids. The germline V gene has CDR1 LNHDA and CDR2 SQIVND (reference sequence). CDR3 region: CASSPLSGSSYNEQFF. The CDR3 region has the DNA TGTGCCAGTAGTCCCCTCAGCGGGAGCTCCTACAATGAGCAGTTCTTC. The whole variable domain, filled in from reference TRBV19 and TRBJ2-1, reads DGGITQSPKYLFRKEGQNVTLSCEQNLNHDAMYWYRQDPGQGLRLIYYSQIVNDFQKGDIAEGYSVSREKKESFPLTVTSAQKNPTAFYLCASSPLSGSSYNEQFFGPGTRLTVL.

The rearrangement uses TRBV9 and TRBJ2-7, with TRBD1 identical over 7 bases. With V trimmed by 0 bases and J by 4 bases, 7 bases remained unmatched. The CDR3 totals 15 residues. Looked up from germline, CDR1 is SGDLS and CDR2 is YYNGEE. CDR3 DNA: TGTGCCAGCAGCGTAGATCCAGGGGGTCTGTACGAGCAGTACTTC. Protein product: CASSVDPGGLYEQYF.

CDR3 bases: TGCGCCAGCAGCCAGGGACACTTCTACGAGCAGTACTTC. This translates into CASSQGHFYEQYF. The chain couples TRBV5-1 to TRBJ2-7, with D possibly TRBD1 on 6 matching bases. This CDR3 is 13 amino acids long. Trimming removed 4 bases from V and 3 bases from J, with 11 bases in between. Per germline, CDR1 SGHRS and CDR2 YFSETQ.

The gene calls are TRBV6-5 and TRBJ2-5; 9 nucleotides align to TRBD1. Per germline, CDR1 MNHEY and CDR2 SVGAGI. Trimming removed 2 bases from V and 3 bases from J; junction bases left unmatched: 4. This CDR3 has 15 amino acids. The CDR3 DNA reads as TGTGCCAGCAGTTACAGGGGGACAGGGAAAGAGACCCAGTACTTC. Protein: CASSYRGTGKETQYF.

The table lists this clone with a few counts. This chain connects TRBV9 to TRBJ2-3; 7 nucleotides agree with TRBD2. The CDR3 loop spans 16 amino acids. V gave up 4 bases and J gave up 1 base; unmatched junction bases: 9. The germline gives CDR1 SGDLS, CDR2 YYNGEE. CDR3 in DNA: TGTGCCAGCAGCCTGGGACTTGGGGGGGGCACAGATACGCAGTATTTT. Residues: CASSLGLGGGTDTQYF.